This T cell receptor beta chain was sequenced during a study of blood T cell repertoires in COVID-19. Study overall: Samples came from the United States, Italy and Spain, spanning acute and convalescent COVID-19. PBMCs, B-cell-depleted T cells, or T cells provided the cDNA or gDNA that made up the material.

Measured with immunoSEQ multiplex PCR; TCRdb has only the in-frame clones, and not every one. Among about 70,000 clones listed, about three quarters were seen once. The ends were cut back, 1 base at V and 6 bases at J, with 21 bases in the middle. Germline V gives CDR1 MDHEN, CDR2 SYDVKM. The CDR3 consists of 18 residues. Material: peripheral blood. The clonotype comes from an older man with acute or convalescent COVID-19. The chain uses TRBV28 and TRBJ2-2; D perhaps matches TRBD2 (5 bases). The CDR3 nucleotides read TGTGCCAGCAGTTTATCTACCCGGGGATTAAGAGGCGCCGGGGAGCTGTTTTTT. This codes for CASSLSTRGLRGAGELFF.